This TCR beta chain was recovered during a study of T cell responses to AZD1222 COVID-19 vaccine. This clone occurred a few times. Method: immunoSEQ multiplex PCR; TCRdb's copy keeps in-frame clones and lacks some. The data show around 120,000 clones, 88% seen once. This sample comprised peripheral blood, obtained 28 days after the second AZD1222 dose. This receptor was obtained from an adult who received the AZD1222 COVID-19 vaccine.

The CDR3 DNA follows: TGTGCCATCAGTGAGTCGGGCAGGGGAAGAATCCATGGCTACACCTTC. Its protein is CAISESGRGRIHGYTF. The chain is built from TRBV10-3 and TRBJ1-2; a possible D gene is TRBD1 (6 bases). The V gene lost 0 bases and the J gene lost 6 bases, with 17 bases spanning the gap. The CDR3 spans 16 residues. Germline V gene lookup returns CDR1 ENHRY and CDR2 SYGVKD.